The next 6 T cell receptor beta chains were all read from a single sample in a study of T cells after yellow fever vaccination. TCRdb re-called the 5' RACE reads through MiXCR, storing one row per CDR3 protein. The table records hundreds of thousands of distinct CDR3 sequences, 15% to 20% of them present only once. The sample was PBMCs, taken 15 days after the yellow fever booster vaccination. All receptors come from a man aged 25 to 45 who received the YFV17D yellow fever vaccine.

The chain joins TRBV12-3 or TRBV12-4 to TRBJ2-2; TRBD2 matches at 14 bases. The length of the CDR3 is 17 residues. Trimming cost V 1 base and J 6 bases; bases outside gene matches: 4. The CDR3 DNA reads as TGTGCCAGCAGTTTAGGACTAGCGGGAGGGACGGCCGGGGAGCTGTTTTTT. Residues: CASSLGLAGGTAGELFF.

The chain recombines TRBV20-1 with TRBJ2-7; D perhaps matches TRBD2 (5 bases). Germline assignment: CDR1 DFQATT and CDR2 SNEGSKA (reference sequence). CDR3 length: 13 amino acids. V was cut by 6 bases and J by 1 base, with 13 bases left in between. In DNA, the CDR3 is TGCAGTGCCAAAACACTAGTTTCCTACGAGCAGTACTTC. This translates into CSAKTLVSYEQYF.

This clonotype was seen a few times. This sequence joins TRBV25-1 and TRBJ2-5; TRBD1 matches at 8 bases. Germline V gives CDR1 MGHDK, CDR2 SYGVNS. The CDR3 is 15 amino acids. V trimming: 4 bases; J trimming: 5 bases; junction bases outside the gene matches: 9. The CDR3 spells CASSAPDRDAETQYF. CDR3 nucleotides: TGTGCCAGCAGTGCCCCGGACAGGGATGCGGAGACCCAGTACTTC. Based on the CDR3 plus reference TRBV25-1 and TRBJ2-5, the full variable domain is EADIYQTPRYLVIGTGKKITLECSQTMGHDKMYWYQQDPGMELHLIHYSYGVNSTEKGDLSSESTVSRIRTEHFPLTLESARPSHTSQYLCASSAPDRDAETQYFGPGTRLLVL.

This chain connects TRBV18 to TRBJ2-3; D remains unclear. Trimming took off 3 bases at V and 1 base at J, with 8 bases between the two ends. Looked up from germline, CDR1 is KGHSH and CDR2 is LQKENI. This CDR3 spans 14 amino acids. In nucleotides, the CDR3 is TGTGCCAGCTCACCGAGAGTCGGCACAGATACGCAGTATTTT. It is translated as CASSPRVGTDTQYF. The full variable domain, completed using reference TRBV18 and TRBJ2-3, is NAGVMQNPRHLVRRRGQEARLRCSPMKGHSHVYWYRQLPEEGLKFMVYLQKENIIDESGMPKERFSAEFPKEGPSILRIQQVVRGDSAAYFCASSPRVGTDTQYFGPGTRLTVL.

This chain links TRBV2 with TRBJ2-6; weak D call: TRBD1 (7 bases). V gave up 6 bases and J gave up 0 bases, with 21 bases separating them. The CDR3 contains 19 residues. Germline V gives CDR1 SNHLY, CDR2 FYNNEI. The CDR3 loop reads CASRRDSPLRISGANVLTF. CDR3 sequence (DNA): TGTGCCAGCAGGCGGGACAGCCCGCTACGAATCTCTGGGGCCAACGTCCTGACTTTC. Filled out from reference TRBV2 and TRBJ2-6, the complete variable domain reads EPEVTQTPSHQVTQMGQEVILRCVPISNHLYFYWYRQILGQKVEFLVSFYNNEISEKSEIFDDQFSVERPDGSNFTLKIRSTKLEDSAMYFCASRRDSPLRISGANVLTFGAGSRLTVL.

In this sample, this clonotype turned up a few times. The gene calls are TRBV7-2 and TRBJ2-2, with TRBD2 identical over 14 bases. The trim removed 5 bases at V and 6 bases at J, leaving 5 bases unmatched. Germline V CDR1 and CDR2: SGHTA, FQGNSA. The CDR3 is made up of 16 amino acids. CDR3 bases: TGTGCCAGCAGCCCAGGGACTAGCGGGAGACCCGGGGAGCTGTTTTTT. It codes for CASSPGTSGRPGELFF.